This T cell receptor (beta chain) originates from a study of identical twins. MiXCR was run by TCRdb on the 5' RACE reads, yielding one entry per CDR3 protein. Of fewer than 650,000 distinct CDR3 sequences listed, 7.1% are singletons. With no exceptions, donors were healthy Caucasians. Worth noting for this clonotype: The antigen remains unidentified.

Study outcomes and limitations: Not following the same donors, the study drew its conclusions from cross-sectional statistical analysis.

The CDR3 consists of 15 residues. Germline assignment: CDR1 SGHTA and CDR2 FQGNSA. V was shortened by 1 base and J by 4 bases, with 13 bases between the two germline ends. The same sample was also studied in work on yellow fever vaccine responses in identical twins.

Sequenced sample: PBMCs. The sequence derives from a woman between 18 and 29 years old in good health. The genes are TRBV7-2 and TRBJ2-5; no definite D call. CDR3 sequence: CASSLDSAPIETQYF. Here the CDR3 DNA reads TGTGCCAGCAGCTTAGACAGTGCCCCCATAGAGACCCAGTACTTC.